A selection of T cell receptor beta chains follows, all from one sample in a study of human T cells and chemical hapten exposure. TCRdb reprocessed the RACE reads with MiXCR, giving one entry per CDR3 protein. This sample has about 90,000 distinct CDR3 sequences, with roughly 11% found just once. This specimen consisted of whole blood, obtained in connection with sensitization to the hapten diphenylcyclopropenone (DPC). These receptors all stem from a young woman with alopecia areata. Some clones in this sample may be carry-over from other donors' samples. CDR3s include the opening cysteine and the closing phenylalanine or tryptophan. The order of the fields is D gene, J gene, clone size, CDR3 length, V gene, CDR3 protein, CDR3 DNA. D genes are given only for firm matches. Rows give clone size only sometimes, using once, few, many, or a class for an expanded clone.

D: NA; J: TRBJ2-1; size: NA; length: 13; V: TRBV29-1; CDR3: CSVRTVSYNEQFF; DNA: TGCAGCGTAAGGACAGTCTCCTACAATGAGCAGTTCTTC
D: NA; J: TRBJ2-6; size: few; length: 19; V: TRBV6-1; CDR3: CASPEGTTGSNSGANVLTF; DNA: TGTGCCAGCCCCGAAGGGACCACAGGGTCAAACTCTGGGGCCAACGTCCTGACTTTC
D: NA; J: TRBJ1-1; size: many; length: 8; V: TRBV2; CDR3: CASTEAFF; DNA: TGTGCCAGCACGGAAGCTTTCTTT
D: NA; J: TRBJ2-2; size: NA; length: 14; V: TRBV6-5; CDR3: CASRTDSSTGELFF; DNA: TGTGCCAGCAGAACGGACAGCAGCACCGGGGAGCTGTTTTTT
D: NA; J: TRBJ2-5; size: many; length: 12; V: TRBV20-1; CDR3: CSAPPGRETQYF; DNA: TGCAGTGCCCCCCCGGGTCGAGAGACCCAGTACTTC
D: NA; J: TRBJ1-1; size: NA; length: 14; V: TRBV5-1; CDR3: CASSFNGENTEAFF; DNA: TGCGCCAGCAGTTTTAACGGGGAAAACACTGAAGCTTTCTTT
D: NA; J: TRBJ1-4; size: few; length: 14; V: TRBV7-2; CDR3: CASSLSRGNEKLFF; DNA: TGTGCCAGCAGCTTAAGCAGAGGGAATGAAAAACTGTTTTTT
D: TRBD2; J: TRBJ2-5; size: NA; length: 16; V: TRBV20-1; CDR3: CSASDKTSGRVETQYF; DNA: TGCAGTGCTAGCGATAAGACTAGCGGGAGGGTAGAGACCCAGTACTTC
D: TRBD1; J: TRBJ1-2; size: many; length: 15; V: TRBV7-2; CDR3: CASSPEGTGGYGYTF; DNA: TGTGCCAGCAGCCCGGAAGGGACAGGGGGCTATGGCTACACCTTC
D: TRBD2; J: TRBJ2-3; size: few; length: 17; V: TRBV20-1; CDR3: CSATPRWGGYSTDTQYF; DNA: TGCAGTGCTACCCCACGCTGGGGGGGTTATAGCACAGATACGCAGTATTTT
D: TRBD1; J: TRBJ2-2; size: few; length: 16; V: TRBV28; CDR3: CASSFGWTGQTGELFF; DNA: TGTGCCAGCAGTTTCGGCTGGACAGGTCAAACCGGGGAGCTGTTTTTT
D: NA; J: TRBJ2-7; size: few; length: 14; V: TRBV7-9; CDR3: CASSLGGARYEQYF; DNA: TGTGCCAGCAGCTTAGGGGGGGCCCGCTACGAGCAGTACTTC
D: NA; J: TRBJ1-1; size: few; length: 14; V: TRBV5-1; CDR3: CASSSDSMNTEAFF; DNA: TGCGCCAGCAGCTCGGACAGCATGAACACTGAAGCTTTCTTT
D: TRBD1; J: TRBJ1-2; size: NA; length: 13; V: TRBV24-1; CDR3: CATSTGGGYGYTF; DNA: TGTGCCACCAGCACAGGGGGTGGCTATGGCTACACCTTC
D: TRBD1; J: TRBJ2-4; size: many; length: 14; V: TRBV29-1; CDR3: CSPTGEMTKNIQYF; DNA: TGCAGCCCCACAGGGGAGATGACCAAAAACATTCAGTACTTC
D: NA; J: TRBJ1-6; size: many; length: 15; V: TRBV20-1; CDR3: CSAPLGGVENSPLHF; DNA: TGCAGTGCCCCCCTTGGTGGGGTCGAAAATTCACCCCTCCACTTT
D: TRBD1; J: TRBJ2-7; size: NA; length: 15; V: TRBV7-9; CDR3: CASSLALGQGYEQYF; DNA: TGTGCCAGCAGCTTAGCGCTTGGACAGGGGTACGAGCAGTACTTC
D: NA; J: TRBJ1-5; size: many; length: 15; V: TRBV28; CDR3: CASSFPDVRNQPQHF; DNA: TGTGCCAGCAGTTTCCCGGATGTTAGAAATCAGCCCCAGCATTTT
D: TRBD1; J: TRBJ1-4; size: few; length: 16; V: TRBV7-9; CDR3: CASSSRRGTDNEKLFF; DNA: TGTGCCAGCAGCTCTAGGAGGGGGACAGACAATGAAAAACTGTTTTTT
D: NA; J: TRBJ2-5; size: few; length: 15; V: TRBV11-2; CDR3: CASSFGRDFQETQYF; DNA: TGTGCCAGCAGTTTCGGACGGGACTTCCAAGAGACCCAGTACTTC
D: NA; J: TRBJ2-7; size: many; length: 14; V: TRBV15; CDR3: CATSRDSGPYEQYF; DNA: TGTGCCACCAGCAGAGATTCGGGACCCTACGAGCAGTACTTC
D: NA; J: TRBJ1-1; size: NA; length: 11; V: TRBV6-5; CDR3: CATKRRTEAFF; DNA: TGTGCCACCAAACGCCGGACTGAAGCTTTCTTT
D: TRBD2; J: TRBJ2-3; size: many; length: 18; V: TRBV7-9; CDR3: CASSSERRTSGYTDTQYF; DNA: TGTGCCAGCAGCTCAGAGCGTAGGACTAGCGGGTACACAGATACGCAGTATTTT
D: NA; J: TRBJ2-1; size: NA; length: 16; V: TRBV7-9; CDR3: CASSSPPGGPYNEQFF; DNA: TGTGCCAGCAGCAGCCCCCCAGGGGGGCCCTACAATGAGCAGTTCTTC
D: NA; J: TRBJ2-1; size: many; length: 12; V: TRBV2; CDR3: CASEERNNEQFF; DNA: TGTGCCAGCGAAGAGCGGAACAATGAGCAGTTCTTC
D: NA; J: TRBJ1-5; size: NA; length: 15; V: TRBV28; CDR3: CASTPGPRSYQPQHF; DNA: TGTGCCAGCACACCGGGGCCCCGGAGTTATCAGCCCCAGCATTTT
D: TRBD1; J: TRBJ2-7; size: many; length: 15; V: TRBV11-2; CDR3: CASSYYRGLSYEQYF; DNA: TGTGCCAGCAGCTACTACAGGGGTTTATCCTACGAGCAGTACTTC
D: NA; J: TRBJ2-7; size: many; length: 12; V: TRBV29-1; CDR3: CSVAEGSYEQYF; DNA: TGCAGCGTGGCGGAGGGGTCCTACGAGCAGTACTTC
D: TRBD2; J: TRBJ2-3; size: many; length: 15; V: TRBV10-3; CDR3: CAIRKTGTREDTQYF; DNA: TGTGCCATCCGCAAAACCGGGACTAGGGAAGATACGCAGTATTTT
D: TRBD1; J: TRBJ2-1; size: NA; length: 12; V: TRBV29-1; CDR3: CSDGDRRNEQFF; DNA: TGCAGCGACGGGGACAGGCGCAATGAGCAGTTCTTC
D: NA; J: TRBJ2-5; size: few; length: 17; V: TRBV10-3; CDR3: CAISDGSLRAGQETQYF; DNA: TGTGCCATCAGTGATGGTTCCCTTAGGGCAGGGCAAGAGACCCAGTACTTC
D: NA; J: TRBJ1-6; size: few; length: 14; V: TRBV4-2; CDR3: CASSQEGLRSPLHF; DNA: TGTGCCAGCAGCCAAGAAGGGTTAAGGTCACCCCTCCACTTT
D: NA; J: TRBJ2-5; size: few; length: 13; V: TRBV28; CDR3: CASSLIGQETQYF; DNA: TGTGCCAGCAGTTTAATAGGACAAGAGACCCAGTACTTC
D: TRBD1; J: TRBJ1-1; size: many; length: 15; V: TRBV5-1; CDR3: CASSSWTGTVTEAFF; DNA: TGCGCCAGCAGCTCCTGGACAGGAACGGTCACTGAAGCTTTCTTT
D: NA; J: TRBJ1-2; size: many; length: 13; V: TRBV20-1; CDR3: CSPSGGGIYGYTF; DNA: TGCAGTCCGTCCGGTGGGGGGATCTATGGCTACACCTTC
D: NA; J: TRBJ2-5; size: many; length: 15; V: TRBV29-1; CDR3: CSVLDLWTVQETQYF; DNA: TGCAGCGTCCTCGATTTATGGACGGTCCAAGAGACCCAGTACTTC
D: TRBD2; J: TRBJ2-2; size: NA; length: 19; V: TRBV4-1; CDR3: CASSQTLTSGGVNTGELFF; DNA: TGCGCCAGCAGCCAAACCCTGACTAGCGGGGGGGTTAACACCGGGGAGCTGTTTTTT
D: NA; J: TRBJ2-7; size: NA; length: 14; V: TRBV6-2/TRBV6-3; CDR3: CASKDPSESYEQYF; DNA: TGTGCCAGCAAGGATCCGTCCGAGTCCTACGAGCAGTACTTC
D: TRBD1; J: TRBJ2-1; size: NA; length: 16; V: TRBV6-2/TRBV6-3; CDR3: CASSQLGTGLYNEQFF; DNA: TGTGCCAGCAGCCAACTCGGGACAGGGTTATACAATGAGCAGTTCTTC
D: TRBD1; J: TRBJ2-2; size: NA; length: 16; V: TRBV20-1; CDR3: CSARDLRTGVTGELFF; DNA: TGCAGTGCTAGAGATCTCCGGACAGGGGTTACCGGGGAGCTGTTTTTT
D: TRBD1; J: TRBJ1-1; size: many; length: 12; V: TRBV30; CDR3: CARDRANTEAFF; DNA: TGTGCCCGCGACAGGGCGAACACTGAAGCTTTCTTT
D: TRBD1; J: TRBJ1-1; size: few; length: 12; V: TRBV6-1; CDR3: CATRKGATEAFF; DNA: TGTGCCACAAGGAAGGGGGCCACTGAAGCTTTCTTT
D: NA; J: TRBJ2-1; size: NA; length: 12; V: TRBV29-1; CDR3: CSVGTGYNEQFF; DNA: TGCAGCGTAGGGACGGGGTACAATGAGCAGTTCTTC
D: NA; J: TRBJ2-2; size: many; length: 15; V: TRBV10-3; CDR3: CAISELTGNTGELFF; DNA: TGTGCCATCAGTGAGTTGACAGGGAACACCGGGGAGCTGTTTTTT
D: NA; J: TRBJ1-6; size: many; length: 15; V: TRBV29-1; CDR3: CSVEEGYSYNSPLHF; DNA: TGCAGCGTTGAAGAGGGCTATTCCTATAATTCACCCCTCCACTTT
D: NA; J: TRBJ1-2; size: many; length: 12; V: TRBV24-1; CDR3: CATSEGNYGYTF; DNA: TGTGCCACCAGTGAAGGAAACTATGGCTACACCTTC
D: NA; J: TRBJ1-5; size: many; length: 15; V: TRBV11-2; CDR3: CASSRWEYGNQPQHF; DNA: TGTGCCAGCAGCCGTTGGGAATATGGCAATCAGCCCCAGCATTTT
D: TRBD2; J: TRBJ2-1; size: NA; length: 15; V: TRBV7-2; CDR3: CASSSWTGGGNEQFF; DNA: TGTGCCAGCAGCTCCTGGACGGGAGGGGGGAATGAGCAGTTCTTC
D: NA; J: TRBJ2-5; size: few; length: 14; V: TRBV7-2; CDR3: CASSQGLTRETQYF; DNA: TGTGCCAGCAGCCAGGGACTGACGCGCGAGACCCAGTACTTC
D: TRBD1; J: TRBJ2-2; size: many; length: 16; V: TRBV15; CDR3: CATSGGTGENTGELFF; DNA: TGTGCCACCAGCGGAGGAACAGGGGAAAACACCGGGGAGCTGTTTTTT
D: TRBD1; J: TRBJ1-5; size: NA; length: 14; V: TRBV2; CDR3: CASRDRGANQPQHF; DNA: TGTGCCAGCAGAGACAGGGGAGCGAATCAGCCCCAGCATTTT
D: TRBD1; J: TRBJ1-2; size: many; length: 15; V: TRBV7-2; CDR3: CASSSRTGRIYGYTF; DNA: TGTGCCAGCAGCAGTCGGACAGGGAGGATCTATGGCTACACCTTC
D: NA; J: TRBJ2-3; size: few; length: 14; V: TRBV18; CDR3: CASSPNSHTDTQYF; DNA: TGTGCCAGCTCACCGAACAGCCACACAGATACGCAGTATTTT
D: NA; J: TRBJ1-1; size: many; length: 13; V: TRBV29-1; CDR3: CSVSASGTHETFF; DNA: TGCAGCGTCAGCGCTTCCGGGACCCACGAGACTTTCTTT
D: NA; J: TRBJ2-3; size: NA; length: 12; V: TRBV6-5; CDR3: CASRPQRGTQYF; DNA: TGTGCCAGCAGACCACAAAGGGGTACGCAGTATTTT
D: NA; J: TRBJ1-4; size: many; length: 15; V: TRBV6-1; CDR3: CASSDAPEANEKLFF; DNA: TGTGCCAGCAGTGATGCCCCGGAGGCTAATGAAAAACTGTTTTTT